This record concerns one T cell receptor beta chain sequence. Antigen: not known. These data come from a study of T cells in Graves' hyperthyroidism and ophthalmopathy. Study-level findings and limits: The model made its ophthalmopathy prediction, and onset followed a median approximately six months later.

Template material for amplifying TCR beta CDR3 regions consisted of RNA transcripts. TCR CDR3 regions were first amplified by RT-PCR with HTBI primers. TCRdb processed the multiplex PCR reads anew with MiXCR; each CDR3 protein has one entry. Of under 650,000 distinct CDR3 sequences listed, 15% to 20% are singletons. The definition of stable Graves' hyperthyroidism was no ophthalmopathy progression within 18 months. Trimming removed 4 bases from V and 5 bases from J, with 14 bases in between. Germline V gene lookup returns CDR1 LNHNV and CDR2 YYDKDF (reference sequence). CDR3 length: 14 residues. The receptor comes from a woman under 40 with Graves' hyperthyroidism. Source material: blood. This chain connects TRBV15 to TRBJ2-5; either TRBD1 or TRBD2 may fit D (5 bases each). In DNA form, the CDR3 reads TGTGCCACCAGCACAGGGACCCCGGTGGAGACCCAGTACTTC. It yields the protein CATSTGTPVETQYF.